Listed below are T cell receptor beta chains from one sample, sequenced in a study of CD8+ T cells in alopecia areata. Generated by immunoSEQ multiplex PCR, the TCRdb table keeps only in-frame clones and is missing some. This sample yields about 97,000 clones, of which around 45% are seen a single time; 1% to 1.5% belongs to the top ten. The sequenced sample was CD4+ T cells sorted from blood. Source of these receptors: a human donor with alopecia areata. Both conserved end residues are part of each CDR3. Fields, in order: clone size, J gene, V gene, D gene, CDR3 length, CDR3 DNA, CDR3 protein. The D gene is left open where the match is weak. Clone sizes are given selectively: once, few, many, or a class where the clone is expanded.

size: few
J: TRBJ2-1
V: TRBV5-4
D: TRBD2
length: 15
DNA: TGTGCCAGCAGCAAACCTAGCGGGGGGTACAATGAGCAGTTCTTC
CDR3: CASSKPSGGYNEQFF

size: -
J: TRBJ2-1
V: TRBV5-4
D: -
length: 15
DNA: TGTGCCAGCAACCGGGAGTTACAGTCTCACAATGAGCAGTTCTTC
CDR3: CASNRELQSHNEQFF

size: -
J: TRBJ1-2
V: TRBV28
D: TRBD1
length: 18
DNA: TGTGCCAGCAGTTCGTATGGTCAGGGGGCGGGGCCTAACTATGGCTACACCTTC
CDR3: CASSSYGQGAGPNYGYTF

size: -
J: TRBJ2-5
V: TRBV5-1
D: -
length: 16
DNA: TGCGCCAGCAACCCGTTGGACGGATCGTACCAAGAGACCCAGTACTTC
CDR3: CASNPLDGSYQETQYF

size: once
J: TRBJ2-2
V: TRBV4-1
D: TRBD2
length: 17
DNA: TGCGCCAGCAGCCAAGTAGGCCTAGCGGGAGACACCGGGGAGCTGTTTTTT
CDR3: CASSQVGLAGDTGELFF

size: -
J: TRBJ1-2
V: TRBV30
D: -
length: 13
DNA: TGTGCCTGGAGTGTAGCCGACAACTATGGCTACACCTTC
CDR3: CAWSVADNYGYTF

size: -
J: TRBJ2-2
V: TRBV7-9
D: TRBD2
length: 16
DNA: TGTGCCAGCAGCATCCTAGCGGGGGTCAACACCGGGGAGCTGTTTTTT
CDR3: CASSILAGVNTGELFF

size: -
J: TRBJ1-4
V: TRBV4-3
D: -
length: 15
DNA: TGCGCCAGCAGCCAAAATATACAGTCAAATGAAAAACTGTTTTTT
CDR3: CASSQNIQSNEKLFF

size: -
J: TRBJ2-5
V: TRBV7-2
D: TRBD1
length: 13
DNA: TGTGCCAGCAGCCGGGACAGGCAAGAGACCCAGTACTTC
CDR3: CASSRDRQETQYF

size: -
J: TRBJ1-1
V: TRBV6-5
D: -
length: 13
DNA: TGTGCCAGCAAGTTACGGGGCGGCACTGAAGCTTTCTTT
CDR3: CASKLRGGTEAFF

size: -
J: TRBJ2-1
V: TRBV28
D: -
length: 11
DNA: TGTGCCAGCAGTTTTTTGGGTGAGCAGTTCTTC
CDR3: CASSFLGEQFF

size: -
J: TRBJ2-1
V: TRBV30
D: -
length: 17
DNA: TGTGCCTGGAATGCGTGGGGGGCGCGGGGCTCCTACAATGAGCAGTTCTTC
CDR3: CAWNAWGARGSYNEQFF

size: -
J: TRBJ2-1
V: TRBV5-6
D: TRBD1
length: 14
DNA: TGTGCCAGCAGCCGGGACAGGGCCTACAATGAGCAGTTCTTC
CDR3: CASSRDRAYNEQFF

size: few
J: TRBJ1-1
V: TRBV15
D: -
length: 14
DNA: TGTGCCACCAGCAGAGTGGAGCCCAACTATGGAACTTTCTTT
CDR3: CATSRVEPNYGTFF

size: -
J: TRBJ1-5
V: TRBV29-1
D: -
length: 15
DNA: TGCAGCGTTGTTTTAGGGACCCATAGCAATCAGCCCCAGCATTTT
CDR3: CSVVLGTHSNQPQHF

size: -
J: TRBJ2-1
V: TRBV28
D: -
length: 14
DNA: TGTGCCAGCAGTTCCCCTCACCCTACCAATGAGCAGTTCTTC
CDR3: CASSSPHPTNEQFF

size: -
J: TRBJ2-4
V: TRBV30
D: -
length: 14
DNA: TGTGCCTGGAGTGTAATAGGGTCAAAAAACATTCAGTACTTC
CDR3: CAWSVIGSKNIQYF

size: -
J: TRBJ2-5
V: TRBV6-5
D: TRBD2
length: 14
DNA: TGTGCCAGCAGTTACCAGCGGGGGGTCGAGACCCAGTACTTC
CDR3: CASSYQRGVETQYF

size: -
J: TRBJ2-2
V: TRBV5-1
D: -
length: 14
DNA: TGCGCCAGCACCACCGGGATCACATCCGGGGAGCTGTTTTTT
CDR3: CASTTGITSGELFF

size: -
J: TRBJ1-2
V: TRBV6-5
D: TRBD1
length: 14
DNA: TGTGCCAGCAGTTACCTGCACAGGGGTGGTGGCTACACCTTC
CDR3: CASSYLHRGGGYTF

size: -
J: TRBJ2-1
V: TRBV27
D: -
length: 15
DNA: TGTGCCAGCACCGTCTCTAGGGCCGTTGGCAATGAGCAGTTCTTC
CDR3: CASTVSRAVGNEQFF

size: once
J: TRBJ2-1
V: TRBV29-1
D: -
length: 15
DNA: TGCAGCGTTGAAGATCGAATGGGGACCTACAATGAGCAGTTCTTC
CDR3: CSVEDRMGTYNEQFF

size: many
J: TRBJ2-6
V: TRBV19
D: -
length: 15
DNA: TGTGCCAGTACCCACTCCCGCTCTGGGGCCAACGTCCTGACTTTC
CDR3: CASTHSRSGANVLTF

size: few
J: TRBJ1-5
V: TRBV30
D: -
length: 14
DNA: TGTGCCTGGAGTGTCGAAGGGGCGAATCAGCCCCAGCATTTT
CDR3: CAWSVEGANQPQHF

size: -
J: TRBJ1-4
V: TRBV19
D: -
length: 13
DNA: TGTGCCAGTAAGTGGACAGCTGATGAAAAACTGTTTTTT
CDR3: CASKWTADEKLFF

size: few
J: TRBJ2-3
V: TRBV5-5
D: -
length: 14
DNA: TGTGCCAGCGGAACGACTCCGGGCCAGGATACGCAGTATTTT
CDR3: CASGTTPGQDTQYF

size: -
J: TRBJ2-7
V: TRBV4-1
D: -
length: 17
DNA: TGCGCCAGCAGCCAAGGGGCGGTCCGTCGCGGCCTCGACGAGCAGTACTTC
CDR3: CASSQGAVRRGLDEQYF

size: few
J: TRBJ1-4
V: TRBV7-9
D: -
length: 16
DNA: TGTGCCAGCAGCCTAGGGTCGGCCGGGTTTAATGAAAAACTGTTTTTT
CDR3: CASSLGSAGFNEKLFF

size: -
J: TRBJ2-7
V: TRBV29-1
D: -
length: 15
DNA: TGCAGCGTTGAAGATCGGAGGAGTCCCTCCTACGAGCAGTACTTC
CDR3: CSVEDRRSPSYEQYF

size: -
J: TRBJ2-1
V: TRBV5-1
D: -
length: 14
DNA: TGCGCCAGCAGCTTGGGGCTAGCTGGCGATGAGCAGTTCTTC
CDR3: CASSLGLAGDEQFF

size: -
J: TRBJ2-7
V: TRBV19
D: TRBD1
length: 14
DNA: TGTGCCAGTAGAGACCGGGACAGCTCCTACGAGCAGTACTTC
CDR3: CASRDRDSSYEQYF